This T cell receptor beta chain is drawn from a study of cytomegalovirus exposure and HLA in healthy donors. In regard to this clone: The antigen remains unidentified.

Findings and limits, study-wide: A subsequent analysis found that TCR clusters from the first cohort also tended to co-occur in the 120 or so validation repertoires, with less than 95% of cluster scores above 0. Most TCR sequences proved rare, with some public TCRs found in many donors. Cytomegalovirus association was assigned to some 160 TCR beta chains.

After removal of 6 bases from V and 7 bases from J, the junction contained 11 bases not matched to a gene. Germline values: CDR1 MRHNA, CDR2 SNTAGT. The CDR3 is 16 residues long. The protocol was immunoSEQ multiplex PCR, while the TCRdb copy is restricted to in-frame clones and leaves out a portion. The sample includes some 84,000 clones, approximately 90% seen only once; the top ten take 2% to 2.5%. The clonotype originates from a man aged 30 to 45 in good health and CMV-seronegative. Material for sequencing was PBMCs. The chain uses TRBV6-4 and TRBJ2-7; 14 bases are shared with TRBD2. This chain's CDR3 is CASRGRLAGGWCEQYF. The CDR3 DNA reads TGTGCCAGCAGAGGAAGACTAGCGGGGGGGTGGTGTGAGCAGTACTTC.